The 2 T cell receptor beta chains given below trace back to one sample, sequenced in a study of cytomegalovirus exposure and HLA in healthy donors. A multiplex PCR was run with 60 Vbeta primers and 13 Jbeta primers. Sequencing was performed with immunoSEQ multiplex PCR; in TCRdb, only in-frame clones are kept and a portion is missing. The sample holds more than 85,000 clones, 12% seen once. Specimen: PBMCs. The receptors stem from a man between 40 and 49 years old in good health and CMV-seropositive.

The V and J genes are TRBV10-2 and TRBJ2-1; 10 nucleotides match TRBD2. Looked up from germline, CDR1 is WSHSY and CDR2 is SAAADI. This CDR3 has 15 residues. After removal of 3 bases from V and 8 bases from J, the junction contained 7 bases not matched to a gene. In nucleotides, the CDR3 is TGCGCCAGCAGTGATTCTAGCGGGAGTACCTATGAGCAGTTCTTC. Residues: CASSDSSGSTYEQFF.

This clone was picked up a small number of times. The V gene is TRBV23-1, the J gene TRBJ2-3, with 13 bases identical to TRBD2. TRBV23-1 counts as an open reading frame of uncertain function. This CDR3 is 16 amino acids long. The ends lost 4 bases at V and 4 bases at J; junction bases unmatched: 5. In DNA, the CDR3 is TGCGCCAGCAGTCGCCCGACTAGCGGGAGGCCAGATACGCAGTATTTT. Its translation is CASSRPTSGRPDTQYF.